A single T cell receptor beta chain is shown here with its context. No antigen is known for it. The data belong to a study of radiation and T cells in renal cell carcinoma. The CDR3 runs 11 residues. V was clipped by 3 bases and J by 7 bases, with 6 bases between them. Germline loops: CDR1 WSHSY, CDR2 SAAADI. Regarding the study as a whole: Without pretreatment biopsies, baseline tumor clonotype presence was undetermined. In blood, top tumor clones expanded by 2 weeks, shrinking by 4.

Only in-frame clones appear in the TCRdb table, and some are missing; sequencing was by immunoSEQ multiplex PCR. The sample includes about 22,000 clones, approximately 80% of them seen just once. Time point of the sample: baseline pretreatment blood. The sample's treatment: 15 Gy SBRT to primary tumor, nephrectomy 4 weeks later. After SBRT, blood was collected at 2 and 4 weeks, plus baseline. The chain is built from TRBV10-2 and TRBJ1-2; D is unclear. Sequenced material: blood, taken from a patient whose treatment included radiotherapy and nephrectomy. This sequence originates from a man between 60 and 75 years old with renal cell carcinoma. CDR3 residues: CASSDGGGYTF. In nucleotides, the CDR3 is TGCGCCAGCAGTGACGGAGGTGGCTACACCTTC.